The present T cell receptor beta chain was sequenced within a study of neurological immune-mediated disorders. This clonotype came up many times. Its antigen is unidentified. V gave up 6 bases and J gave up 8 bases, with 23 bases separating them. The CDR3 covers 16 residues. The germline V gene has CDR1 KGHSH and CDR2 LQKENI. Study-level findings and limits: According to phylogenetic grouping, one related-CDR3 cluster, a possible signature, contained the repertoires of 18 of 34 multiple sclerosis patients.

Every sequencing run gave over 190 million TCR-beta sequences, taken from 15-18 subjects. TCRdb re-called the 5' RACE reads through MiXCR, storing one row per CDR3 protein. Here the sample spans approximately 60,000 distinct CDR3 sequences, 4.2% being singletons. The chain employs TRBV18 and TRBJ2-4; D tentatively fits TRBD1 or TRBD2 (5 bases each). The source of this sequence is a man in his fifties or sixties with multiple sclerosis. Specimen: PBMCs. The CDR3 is CASSPPRGREEDIQYF. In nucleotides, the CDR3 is TGTGCCAGCTCCCCCCCGAGGGGTAGAGAAGAGGACATTCAGTACTTC. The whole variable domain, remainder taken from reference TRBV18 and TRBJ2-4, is NAGVMQNPRHLVRRRGQEARLRCSPMKGHSHVYWYRQLPEEGLKFMVYLQKENIIDESGMPKERFSAEFPKEGPSILRIQQVVRGDSAAYFCASSPPRGREEDIQYFGAGTRLSVL.